This T cell receptor (beta chain) was obtained from a study of regulatory T cells in long-lasting Graves disease. Study outcomes and limitations: Peripheral blood was the sole material, not thyroid tissue.

Noted time point: persistent/refractory GD, antithyroid drugs over 5 years with positive TRAb. There was RNA extracted from PBMCs, and the TCR library was made from it. According to the study, TCR beta libraries were built with iRepertoire HTBI primers and CDR3-region Arm-PCR. TCRdb recomputed calls from the multiplex PCR reads with MiXCR, one row per CDR3 protein. The sample carries hundreds of thousands of distinct CDR3 sequences, around 30% recorded once. In the case of this clonotype: Its antigen is undetermined.

This material consisted of peripheral blood mononuclear cells (PBMCs), taken when the disease was refractory, from a patient treated with antithyroid drugs. The receptor comes from a female donor with Graves disease.

The CDR3 DNA follows: TGTGCCAGCATCACCCAGGGGGCTGGCTATGGCTACACCTTC. Translating it yields CASITQGAGYGYTF. The chain is built from TRBV12-3 or TRBV12-4 and TRBJ1-2, with 8 bases aligning to TRBD1. The CDR3 is 14 residues long. The trim removed 7 bases at V and 4 bases at J, leaving 8 bases unmatched.